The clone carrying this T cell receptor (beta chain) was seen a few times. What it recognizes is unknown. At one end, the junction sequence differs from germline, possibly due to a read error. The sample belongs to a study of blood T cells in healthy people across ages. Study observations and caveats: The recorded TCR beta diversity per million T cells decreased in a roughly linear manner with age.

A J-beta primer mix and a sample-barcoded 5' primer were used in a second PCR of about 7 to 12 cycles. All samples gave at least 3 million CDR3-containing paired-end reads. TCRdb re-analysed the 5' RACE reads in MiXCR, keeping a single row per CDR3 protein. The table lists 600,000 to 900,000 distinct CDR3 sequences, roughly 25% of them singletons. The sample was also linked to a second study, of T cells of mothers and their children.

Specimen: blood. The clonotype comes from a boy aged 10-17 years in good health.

Here the CDR3 DNA reads TGCAGTGCTAGAGATCGCGGGGACTTTCAAGAGACTCAGTACTTC. Residues: CSARDRGDFQETQYF. The rearrangement links TRBV20-1 to TRBJ2-5; D might be TRBD2 (6 bases). The CDR3 is made up of 15 amino acids. The V gene's germline CDR1 is DFQATT and CDR2 SNEGSKA (reference sequence).